This is a list of T cell receptor beta chains from one sample in a study of T-cell reconstitution after alpha-beta-depleted transplantation in children. From the PCR reads, TCRdb called clonotypes with MiXCR, one entry per CDR3 protein. Of 70,000 or so distinct CDR3 sequences listed, around 9.9% are singletons. The sample in question was PBMCs, obtained before TCRalphabeta/CD19-depleted stem cell transplant. The receptors shown here come from a boy younger than 18 with acute myeloid leukemia, due to receive a stem cell transplant. Each CDR3 is given with its conserved first and last residue. The order of the fields is J gene, V gene, CDR3 protein.

TRBJ2-1 | TRBV6-5 | CASSYVGLSYNEQFF
TRBJ2-3 | TRBV20-1 | CSARNWLHTDTQYF
TRBJ2-5 | TRBV6-2/TRBV6-3 | CASSLGLARETQYF
TRBJ2-1 | TRBV12-3/TRBV12-4 | CASSLLSSPSSYNEQFF
TRBJ2-1 | TRBV7-3 | CASSLLVLGASGSGEQFF
TRBJ1-2 | TRBV12-3/TRBV12-4 | CASSLLTGGTDGYTF
TRBJ2-1 | TRBV29-1 | CSVGQGASSYNEQFF
TRBJ2-3 | TRBV11-2 | CASSFGLAGNTDTQYF
TRBJ1-2 | TRBV5-5 | CASSLPGTGDGYTF
TRBJ2-2 | TRBV24-1 | CATSDLGLGQGNTGELFF
TRBJ2-5 | TRBV18 | CASSSVLLDQETQYF
TRBJ2-4 | TRBV7-2 | CASRTPPGNIQYF
TRBJ1-5 | TRBV20-1 | CSVRTGDQPQHF
TRBJ2-1 | TRBV4-2 | CASSQGLYNEQFF
TRBJ2-2 | TRBV10-2 | CASSDLGGTGELFF
TRBJ1-2 | TRBV2 | CASSPGTGRLYGYTF
TRBJ2-1 | TRBV5-6 | CASSLERSYNEQFF
TRBJ2-2 | TRBV9 | CASSVRGQMNTGELFF
TRBJ2-1 | TRBV5-1 | CASRPRSGLSYNEQFF
TRBJ2-2 | TRBV7-3 | CASSPVLANTGELFF
TRBJ2-3 | TRBV2 | CASSWGVGTDTQYF
TRBJ2-1 | TRBV6-2/TRBV6-3 | CASRGTGSVNEQFF
TRBJ2-1 | TRBV9 | CASSFGTRNNEQFF
TRBJ2-3 | TRBV7-9 | CASSTQGVTDTQYF
TRBJ1-1 | TRBV29-1 | CSVKGPGKNTEAFF
TRBJ2-7 | TRBV23-1 | CASGQDFYEQYF
TRBJ1-1 | TRBV6-6 | CASDRVNTEAFF
TRBJ2-7 | TRBV10-3 | CAISSDDYEQYF
TRBJ1-5 | TRBV10-1 | CASSEGVNQPQHF
TRBJ2-1 | TRBV5-1 | CASSLGGTGYNEQFF
TRBJ1-1 | TRBV5-1 | CASSFLGGANTEAFF
TRBJ1-5 | TRBV7-8 | CASSLGLGQPQHF
TRBJ2-2 | TRBV11-2 | CASSLLGGKNTGELFF
TRBJ1-6 | TRBV12-3/TRBV12-4 | CASSLTGGGLNSPLHF
TRBJ2-7 | TRBV7-9 | CASSFGDRGYEQYF
TRBJ2-5 | TRBV20-1 | CSARDPKLATEEETQYF
TRBJ2-1 | TRBV7-8 | CASSSGGSSSYNEQFF
TRBJ2-3 | TRBV5-1 | CASSHPGDTQYF
TRBJ2-1 | TRBV7-2 | CASSPPLWGANEQFF
TRBJ2-1 | TRBV11-2 | CASSATSGGYNEQFF